Below are 13 T cell receptor beta chains sequenced from a single sample in a study of blood T cell repertoires in COVID-19. Generated by immunoSEQ multiplex PCR, the TCRdb table keeps only in-frame clones and is missing some. The table lists 200,000 to 250,000 clones, about 87% of them singletons. The material sequenced was peripheral blood. These receptors were obtained from a man between 60 and 75 years old with acute or convalescent COVID-19.

In its sample, this clone was seen a few times. The chain has TRBV11-1 and TRBJ2-7; 9 positions match TRBD1. V gave up 3 bases and J gave up 0 bases; unmatched junction bases: 3. The CDR3 is 15 residues long. Germline V lookup: CDR1 SGHAT, CDR2 FQDESV (reference sequence). Here the CDR3 reads CASSLGQGGSYEQYF. The CDR3 DNA is TGTGCCAGCAGCTTGGGACAGGGAGGCTCCTACGAGCAGTACTTC.

The V gene is TRBV19, the J gene TRBJ2-1; TRBD1 matches at 9 bases. J gave up 8 bases and V 7 bases, and 9 bases lay outside the gene matches. Germline V gives CDR1 LNHDA, CDR2 SQIVND (reference sequence). This CDR3 region has 14 residues. The DNA for the CDR3 is TGTGCCAGTATAAGGGACAGGGCGAGCGATGAGCAGTTCTTC. Translated, it gives CASIRDRASDEQFF. Full variable domain (remainder filled in from reference TRBV19 and TRBJ2-1): DGGITQSPKYLFRKEGQNVTLSCEQNLNHDAMYWYRQDPGQGLRLIYYSQIVNDFQKGDIAEGYSVSREKKESFPLTVTSAQKNPTAFYLCASIRDRASDEQFFGPGTRLTVL.

This clone was picked up one time. The chain combines TRBV14 with TRBJ1-4, with D perhaps TRBD1 (5 bases). The V gene's germline CDR1 is SGHDN and CDR2 FVKESK. Trimming removed 0 bases at V and 2 bases at J, with 10 bases between. This CDR3 region has 16 residues. The CDR3 DNA reads as TGTGCCAGCAGCCAAGATTTGGCAGGGACTAATGAAAAACTGTTTTTT. Its translation is CASSQDLAGTNEKLFF.

This clone was counted between two and nine times. The V call is TRBV18, the J call TRBJ1-1, with a weak D call TRBD1 (5 bases). The V end lost 3 bases, the J end lost 5 bases, and 10 bases lay between the germline ends. CDR3 length: 13 residues. Per germline, CDR1 KGHSH and CDR2 LQKENI. CDR3 in amino acids: CASSPQGRTEAFF. The CDR3 DNA reads as TGTGCCAGCTCACCTCAGGGTCGGACTGAAGCTTTCTTT.

The V gene is TRBV5-1, the J gene TRBJ2-2, with D tentatively TRBD1 (5 bases). The CDR3 has 13 amino acids. V was shortened by 4 bases and J by 4 bases, with 8 bases between the two germline ends. Germline V gene data show CDR1 as SGHRS and CDR2 as YFSETQ. This CDR3 reads CASSQGVTGELFF. The CDR3 DNA reads as TGCGCCAGCAGCCAAGGGGTCACCGGGGAGCTGTTTTTT.

This chain uses TRBV5-4 with TRBJ2-3, with 13 bases aligning to TRBD2. The CDR3 consists of 17 residues. V lost 3 bases and J lost 2; bases outside the gene matches: 6. The V gene's germline CDR1 is SGHNT and CDR2 YYREEE (reference sequence). Here the CDR3 reads CASSSGTSGDDTDTQYF. The CDR3 DNA reads as TGTGCCAGCAGCTCTGGGACTAGCGGGGATGACACAGATACGCAGTATTTT.

The CDR3 DNA sequence: TGCAGCGTTGACGGCCAGGGGGCTCCCGGCTACACCTTC. This gives the protein CSVDGQGAPGYTF. This chain joins TRBV29-1 and TRBJ1-2; 8 bases map to TRBD1. Germline trimming cut 3 bases from V and 8 bases from J; bases unmatched to any gene: 8. This CDR3 is built from 13 residues. Germline values: CDR1 SQVTM, CDR2 ANQGSEA.

V and J are TRBV5-1 and TRBJ2-1; no firm D call. The CDR3 contains 12 residues. Trimming removed 0 bases at V and 9 bases at J, with 7 bases between. The germline CDR1 and CDR2 sequences are SGHRS and YFSETQ. DNA of the CDR3: TGCGCCAGCAGCTTGGAACTTGTTGAGCAGTTCTTC. This encodes CASSLELVEQFF.

The chain is built from TRBV11-2 and TRBJ2-5; 16 nucleotides match TRBD2. The CDR3 is 16 residues long. J lost 2 bases, V lost 5 bases, and 2 bases had no gene match. Germline V CDR1 and CDR2: SGHAT, FQNNGV. In DNA, the CDR3 is TGTGCCAGCAGCCCGGGACTAGCGGGGGGGCAAGAGACCCAGTACTTC. Protein product: CASSPGLAGGQETQYF. Using reference TRBV11-2 and TRBJ2-5 for the parts outside the CDR3, the full variable domain is EAGVAQSPRYKIIEKRQSVAFWCNPISGHATLYWYQQILGQGPKLLIQFQNNGVVDDSQLPKDRFSAERLKGVDSTLKIQPAKLEDSAVYLCASSPGLAGGQETQYFGPGTRLLVL.

A remark on this clone: Distinct nucleotide sequences in the sample also encode this CDR3. The chain recombines TRBV5-4 with TRBJ2-3, with 7 bases lining up with TRBD1. CDR3 size: 13 residues. Per the germline V gene, CDR1 is SGHNT and CDR2 is YYREEE (reference sequence). J gave up 6 bases and V 4 bases, and 5 bases lay outside the gene matches. CDR3 nucleotides: TGTGCCAGCAGCCGAGACAGGGCGGATACGCAGTATTTT. As protein: CASSRDRADTQYF.

The chain recombines TRBV5-1 with TRBJ2-7; 13 positions match TRBD2. The germline V gene has CDR1 SGHRS and CDR2 YFSETQ. There are 16 residues in the CDR3. V trimming: 3 bases; J trimming: 1 base; junction bases outside the gene matches: 4. This chain's CDR3 is CASSSPTSGGSYEQYF. The DNA for the CDR3 is TGCGCCAGCAGCTCCCCGACTAGCGGGGGGTCCTACGAGCAGTACTTC.

This clone showed up just a few times. This chain joins TRBV10-1 and TRBJ2-1; 7 bases are shared with TRBD1. The germline V gene encodes CDR1 WNHNN and CDR2 SYGVQD (reference sequence). The CDR3 runs to 12 residues. V lost 3 bases and J lost 11; bases outside the gene matches: 4. CDR3 loop: CASSDPGQKQFF. CDR3 in DNA: TGCGCCAGCAGTGACCCGGGACAGAAGCAGTTCTTC.

The chain employs TRBV6-5 and TRBJ2-5; 13 positions match TRBD2. Losses at the gene ends were 6 bases for V and 5 bases for J; bases not matched to a gene: 6. CDR3 size: 15 residues. Germline V lookup: CDR1 MNHEY, CDR2 SVGAGI. The CDR3 sequence: CASSQGLAGWETQYF. The CDR3 coding sequence is TGTGCCAGCAGCCAGGGACTAGCGGGGTGGGAGACCCAGTACTTC.